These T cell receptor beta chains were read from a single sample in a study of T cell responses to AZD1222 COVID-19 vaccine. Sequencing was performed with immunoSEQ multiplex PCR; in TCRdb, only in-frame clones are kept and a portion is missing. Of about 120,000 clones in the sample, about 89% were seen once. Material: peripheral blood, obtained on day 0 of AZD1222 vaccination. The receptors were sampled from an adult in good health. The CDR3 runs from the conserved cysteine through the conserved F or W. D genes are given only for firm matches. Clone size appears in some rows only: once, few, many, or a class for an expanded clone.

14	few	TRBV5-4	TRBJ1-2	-	TGTGCCAGCAGCTTGAGGGGTTATAACTATGGCTACACCTTC	CASSLRGYNYGYTF
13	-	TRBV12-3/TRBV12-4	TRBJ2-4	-	TGTGCCAGCAGTTTAATGGCCCTTGGCATTCAGTACTTC	CASSLMALGIQYF
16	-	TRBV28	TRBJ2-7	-	TGTGCCAGCAGTTCCCCTGTGACAGGGCGGGGGCTCGAGCAGTACTTC	CASSSPVTGRGLEQYF
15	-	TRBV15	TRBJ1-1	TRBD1	TGTGCCACCAGCATAAGGGGACAGGGGAACACTGAAGCTTTCTTT	CATSIRGQGNTEAFF
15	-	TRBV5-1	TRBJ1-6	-	TGCGCCAGCAGCCCTCTGGACAGCTATAATTCACCCCTCCACTTT	CASSPLDSYNSPLHF
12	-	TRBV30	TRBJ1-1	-	TGTGCCTGGAGTGTACAGGGCACTGAAGCTTTCTTT	CAWSVQGTEAFF
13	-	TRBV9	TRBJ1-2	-	TGTGCCAGCAGCGCCCAAGGGCGGACGGGCTACACCTTC	CASSAQGRTGYTF
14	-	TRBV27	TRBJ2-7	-	TGTGCCAGCAGGGTCGGTGGGAGTTTCTACGAGCAGTACTTC	CASRVGGSFYEQYF
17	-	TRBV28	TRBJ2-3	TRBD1	TGTGCCAGCAGTCCTGAGGGGACAGGGTTGAATACAGATACGCAGTATTTT	CASSPEGTGLNTDTQYF
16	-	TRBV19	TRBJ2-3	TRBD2	TGTGCCAGTAAATCGGCGGGGGGCCTTGGAACAGATACGCAGTATTTT	CASKSAGGLGTDTQYF
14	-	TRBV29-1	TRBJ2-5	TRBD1	TGCAGCTATGGACAGGGGGCGTACCAAGAGACCCAGTACTTC	CSYGQGAYQETQYF
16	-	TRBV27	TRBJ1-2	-	TGTGCCAGCAGTCCCTCCTGGGACCAGGGTGTCTATGGCTACACCTTC	CASSPSWDQGVYGYTF
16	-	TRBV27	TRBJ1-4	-	TGTGCCAGCAGTTGGGGATATGGGGGTACTAATGAAAAACTGTTTTTT	CASSWGYGGTNEKLFF
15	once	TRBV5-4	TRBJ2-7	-	TGTGCCAGCAGCTTGGGATCGGGGGGCCCTTCCGAGCAGTACTTC	CASSLGSGGPSEQYF
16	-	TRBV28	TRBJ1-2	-	TGTGCCAGCAGCCCCGCTGGTATGGCTGGGGCCTATGGCTACACCTTC	CASSPAGMAGAYGYTF
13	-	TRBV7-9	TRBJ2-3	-	TGTGCCGGACAGACGTACGGCACAGATACGCAGTATTTT	CAGQTYGTDTQYF
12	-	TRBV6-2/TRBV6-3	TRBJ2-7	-	TGTGCCAGCAGTATAGGGACCTACGAGCAGTACTTC	CASSIGTYEQYF
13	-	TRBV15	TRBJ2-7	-	TGTGCCACCAGCAGCCCAACAGGGAGCGAGCAGTACTTC	CATSSPTGSEQYF
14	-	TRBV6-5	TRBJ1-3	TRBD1	TGTGCCAGTTATGCCAGGGGGCTGGGAAACACCATATATTTT	CASYARGLGNTIYF
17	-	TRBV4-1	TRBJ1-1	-	TGCGCCAGCAGCCAAGGGGGGGCGGGTCTGATGAACACTGAAGCTTTCTTT	CASSQGGAGLMNTEAFF
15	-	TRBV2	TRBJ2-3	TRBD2	TGTGCCAGCAGCGCTCAAGCGGGGAGCACAGATACGCAGTATTTT	CASSAQAGSTDTQYF
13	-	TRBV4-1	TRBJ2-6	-	TGCGCCAGCCGGGGAACCGGGGCCAACGTCCTGACTTTC	CASRGTGANVLTF
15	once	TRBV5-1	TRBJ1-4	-	TGCGCCAGCAGCTTCACAGGAGCAACTAATGAAAAACTGTTTTTT	CASSFTGATNEKLFF
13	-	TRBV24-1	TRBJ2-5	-	TGTGCCACCAGTGGGGGGAATCAAGAGACCCAGTACTTC	CATSGGNQETQYF
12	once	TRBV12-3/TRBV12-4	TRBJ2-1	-	TGTGCCAGCAGCCCGGATGGGAATGAGCAGTTCTTC	CASSPDGNEQFF
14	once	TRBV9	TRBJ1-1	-	TGTGCCAGCAGCGTAGATCTACGGAACACTGAAGCTTTCTTT	CASSVDLRNTEAFF
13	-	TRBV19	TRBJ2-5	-	TGTGCCAGTAACCCAGGACTTCCAGAGACCCAGTACTTC	CASNPGLPETQYF
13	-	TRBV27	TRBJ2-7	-	TGTGCCAGCAGTTTGGAGGGAGTAGACGAGCAGTACTTC	CASSLEGVDEQYF
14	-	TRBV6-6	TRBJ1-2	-	TGTGCCAGCAGCGACTACCAGGGCGGTGGTGGCTACACCTTC	CASSDYQGGGGYTF
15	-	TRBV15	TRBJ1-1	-	TGTGCCACCAGCAGATTCTCGGGAGGGATCACTGAAGCTTTCTTT	CATSRFSGGITEAFF
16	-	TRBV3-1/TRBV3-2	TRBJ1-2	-	TGTGCCAGCAGCCAAGGAACCCGGAGGGGTTTATGGGACTACACCTTC	CASSQGTRRGLWDYTF
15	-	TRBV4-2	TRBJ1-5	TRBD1	TGTGCCAGCAGCCAAGATGGGACAGGGACTCAGCCCCAGCATTTT	CASSQDGTGTQPQHF
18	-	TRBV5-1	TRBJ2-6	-	TGCGCCAGCAGCTTGGTAGCAGACCTAAGCTCTGGGGCCAACGTCCTGACTTTC	CASSLVADLSSGANVLTF
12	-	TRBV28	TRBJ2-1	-	TGTGCCAGCAGTTTATCATACAATGAGCAGTTCTTC	CASSLSYNEQFF
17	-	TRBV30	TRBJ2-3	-	TGTGCCTGGAGGGTCCCCTCCCCGGGCCTAAGCACAGATACGCAGTATTTT	CAWRVPSPGLSTDTQYF
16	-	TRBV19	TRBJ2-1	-	TGTGCCAGTAACCCGGATAGGGACATAACCTACAATGAGCAGTTCTTC	CASNPDRDITYNEQFF
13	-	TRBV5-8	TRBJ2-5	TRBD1	TGTGCCAGCAGCCGAGACAGGGTTGAGACCCAGTACTTC	CASSRDRVETQYF
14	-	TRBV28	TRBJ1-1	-	TGTGCCAGCAGTTTTAGGCCACCGGAAACTGAAGCTTTCTTT	CASSFRPPETEAFF
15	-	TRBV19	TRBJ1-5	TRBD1	TGTGCCAGTAGGAAGACAGGGAACGGCAATCAGCCCCAGCATTTT	CASRKTGNGNQPQHF
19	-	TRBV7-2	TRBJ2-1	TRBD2	TGTGCCAGCAGCCTAAGATTAGGACTAGCGGCAACGAAAACCAATGAGCAGTTCTTC	CASSLRLGLAATKTNEQFF
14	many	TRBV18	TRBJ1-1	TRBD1	TGTGCCAGCTCCCGGACAGGTGAGAACACTGAAGCTTTCTTT	CASSRTGENTEAFF
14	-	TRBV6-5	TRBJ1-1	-	TGTGCCTCGCTGTGGGGGGTGATGAACACTGAAGCTTTCTTT	CASLWGVMNTEAFF